The 23 T cell receptor beta chains given below trace back to one sample, sequenced in a study of T cell responses to AZD1222 COVID-19 vaccine. Generated by immunoSEQ multiplex PCR, the TCRdb table keeps only in-frame clones and is missing some. This repertoire includes over 130,000 clones. Sequenced: peripheral blood. These receptors all come from an adult in good health.

This chain connects TRBV11-2 to TRBJ2-3, with 7 bases fitting TRBD2. Germline CDR1 SGHAT, CDR2 FQNNGV. CDR3 size: 16 residues. Trimming cost V 0 bases and J 3 bases; bases outside gene matches: 6. The CDR3 region is CASSLEYSGRTDTQYF. The CDR3 DNA sequence: TGTGCCAGCAGCTTAGAGTATAGCGGGCGGACAGATACGCAGTATTTT.

The chain uses TRBV7-9 and TRBJ1-2; TRBD1 matches 7 bases. The CDR3 length is 12 residues. V gave up 5 bases and J gave up 12 bases; unmatched junction bases: 9. Germline assignment: CDR1 SEHNR and CDR2 FQNEAQ (reference sequence). The CDR3 nucleotides read TGTGCCAGCAGCCCAGGGGGGGTGGTTGACACCTTC. The encoded protein is CASSPGGVVDTF.

This chain joins TRBV18 and TRBJ1-3; D is unresolved. The CDR3 sequence is 16 residues long. The germline CDR1 and CDR2 sequences are KGHSH and LQKENI. Trimming left V 4 bases short and J 5 bases short, with 18 bases between. The CDR3 sequence: CASSRDNSLGRNTIYF. Written as DNA, the CDR3 is TGTGCCAGCTCACGCGACAACAGTCTCGGTCGAAACACCATATATTTT.

The chain combines TRBV7-9 with TRBJ1-6, with D hard to call. This CDR3 spans 15 amino acids. Germline V gives CDR1 SEHNR, CDR2 FQNEAQ (reference sequence). The V end lost 5 bases, the J end lost 7 bases, and 15 bases lay between the germline ends. CDR3 region: CASSQTREINSPLHF. As DNA, the CDR3 is TGTGCCAGCAGCCAGACAAGAGAGATAAATTCACCCCTCCACTTT.

J is TRBJ1-2 and V is TRBV29-1, with 10 bases that match TRBD1. J lost 4 bases, V lost 3 bases, and 5 bases had no gene match. CDR3 size: 14 residues. CDR1 and CDR2 from the germline V gene are SQVTM and ANQGSEA. The CDR3 DNA reads TGCAGCGTTGATTTTGGGACAGGGGTCTATGGCTACACCTTC. It is translated as CSVDFGTGVYGYTF.

The chain recombines TRBV29-1 with TRBJ1-3; D is unclear. The germline CDR1 and CDR2 sequences are SQVTM and ANQGSEA. This CDR3 contains 12 residues. Trimming cost V 5 bases and J 5 bases, with 10 bases left between them. For the CDR3, the DNA is TGCAGCGTTCGGACGGCGCGAAACACCATATATTTT. Its translation: CSVRTARNTIYF.

V usage is TRBV27 and J usage is TRBJ1-1; TRBD1 is a possible D gene (6 bases). Germline assignment: CDR1 MNHEY and CDR2 SMNVEV (reference sequence). CDR3 length equals 14 residues. V lost 8 bases and J lost 1, with 14 bases in between. The DNA for the CDR3 is TGTGCCAGCGGGCGGGACATTCAGAACACTGAAGCTTTCTTT. Translated: CASGRDIQNTEAFF.

This CDR3 reads CSVGASEKLFF. The CDR3 nucleotides are TGCAGCGTTGGCGCCTCTGAAAAACTGTTTTTT. The chain couples TRBV29-1 to TRBJ1-4; no reliable D call. This CDR3 contains 11 residues. CDR1 is SQVTM, CDR2 ANQGSEA, per germline. V was shortened by 4 bases and J by 7 bases, with 7 bases between the two germline ends.

The chain uses TRBV5-1 and TRBJ2-5; 7 bases agree with TRBD1. This CDR3 region has 14 residues. Germline assignment: CDR1 SGHRS and CDR2 YFSETQ. V lost 6 bases, J lost 2 bases, and 7 bases stayed unmatched. CDR3 DNA: TGCGCCAGCAAAGTCGGGACAGCACAAGAGACCCAGTACTTC. Translation gives CASKVGTAQETQYF.

V usage is TRBV28 and J usage is TRBJ1-3, with 7 bases matching TRBD1. Germline CDR1 MDHEN, CDR2 SYDVKM. The CDR3 is made up of 18 amino acids. V shed 1 base, J shed 0 bases, and the junction held 9 bases outside the gene matches. CDR3 DNA sequence: TGTGCCAGCAGTTTATTAGAGGAACAGGGGCTCTCTGGAAACACCATATATTTT. Residues: CASSLLEEQGLSGNTIYF.

The V and J genes are TRBV6-2 or TRBV6-3 and TRBJ2-7, with D hard to call. With 0 bases removed from V and 2 bases from J, the gap between germline ends came to 11 bases. Germline CDR1 reads MNHEY; CDR2 reads SVGEGT. The CDR3 is made up of 15 amino acids. The CDR3 bases are TGTGCCAGCAGTTACTCGTCGGCAGGAGCCTACGAGCAGTACTTC. Protein product: CASSYSSAGAYEQYF.

This chain joins TRBV28 and TRBJ2-7, with TRBD1 matching over 7 bases. Germline V gives CDR1 MDHEN, CDR2 SYDVKM. The CDR3 totals 14 residues. The V segment lost 8 bases and the J segment 0 bases; nucleotides outside the gene matches: 7. The CDR3 reads CASSFTGDSYEQYF. CDR3 DNA sequence: TGTGCCAGCTCATTCACAGGGGACTCCTACGAGCAGTACTTC.

DNA for the CDR3: TGTGCCAGCAGCCAAGGGGGACTAGGGGACTACAATGAGCAGTTCTTC. Protein: CASSQGGLGDYNEQFF. V usage is TRBV4-2 and J usage is TRBJ2-1, with 8 bases aligning to TRBD2. Germline V gene data show CDR1 as LGHNA and CDR2 as YNFKEQ. The ends lost 1 base at V and 3 bases at J; junction bases unmatched: 5. CDR3 length equals 16 residues.

V usage is TRBV16 and J usage is TRBJ1-5, with D tentatively TRBD1 (6 bases). The CDR3 is made up of 14 amino acids. The V end was cut by 4 bases, the J end by 6 bases, with 13 bases between. CDR1 and CDR2 from the germline V gene are KGHSY and FQNENV. CDR3 in amino acids: CASSPNRASQPQHF. The CDR3 DNA follows: TGTGCCAGCAGCCCTAACAGGGCTAGTCAGCCCCAGCATTTT.

The rearrangement joins TRBV11-1 to TRBJ2-3, with TRBD2 matching 8 bases. Losses at the gene ends were 4 bases for V and 4 bases for J; bases not matched to a gene: 7. This CDR3 has 15 residues. Germline V CDR1 and CDR2: SGHAT, FQDESV (reference sequence). The CDR3 DNA reads TGTGCCAGCAGCTCCGGACTAGCAAATCCAGATACGCAGTATTTT. Protein: CASSSGLANPDTQYF.

This chain links TRBV9 with TRBJ2-3, with D possibly TRBD1 on 6 matching bases. CDR1 and CDR2 from the germline V gene are SGDLS and YYNGEE. The CDR3 extends over 16 amino acids. V lost 0 bases and J 0 bases, leaving 11 bases between the germline ends. In nucleotides, the CDR3 is TGTGCCAGCAGCGTAGAAGGACAGCTTAGCACAGATACGCAGTATTTT. Translated, it gives CASSVEGQLSTDTQYF.

The chain is built from TRBV7-2 and TRBJ1-1; a possible D gene is TRBD1 (5 bases). The CDR3 is 15 amino acids. Germline CDR1 SGHTA, CDR2 FQGNSA. With 5 bases removed from V and 5 bases from J, the gap between germline ends came to 18 bases. The DNA of the CDR3 is TGTGCCAGCAGCCACAGGACTGCTCGGGGGACTGAAGCTTTCTTT. It translates to CASSHRTARGTEAFF.

The chain recombines TRBV6-2 or TRBV6-3 with TRBJ2-5, with D unclear. The CDR3 contains 17 residues. Germline V lookup: CDR1 MNHEY, CDR2 SVGEGT. The V and J ends lost 0 bases and 5 bases respectively, with 19 bases between them. As DNA, the CDR3 is TGTGCCAGCAGTTACTCCCTACCTATTGCCACGGTGGAGACCCAGTACTTC. The encoded protein is CASSYSLPIATVETQYF.

The chain carries TRBV7-9 and TRBJ2-2; D is perhaps TRBD2 (6 bases). The CDR3 has 15 amino acids. Per germline, CDR1 SEHNR and CDR2 FQNEAQ (reference sequence). With 8 bases removed from V and 3 bases from J, the gap between germline ends came to 16 bases. This chain's CDR3 is CASSSPGVDTGELFF. The CDR3 DNA is TGTGCCAGCTCCTCACCGGGGGTGGACACCGGGGAGCTGTTTTTT.

The V gene is TRBV11-2, the J gene TRBJ1-2, with 12 nucleotides matching TRBD1. Germline V gene data show CDR1 as SGHAT and CDR2 as FQNNGV. Unmatched junction bases numbered 2, after V lost 2 bases and J lost 4 bases. CDR3 length: 15 residues. The CDR3 DNA reads as TGTGCCAGCAGCTTAATGGGACAGGGGGCCTATGGCTACACCTTC. It yields the protein CASSLMGQGAYGYTF. The full variable domain, completed using reference TRBV11-2 and TRBJ1-2, is EAGVAQSPRYKIIEKRQSVAFWCNPISGHATLYWYQQILGQGPKLLIQFQNNGVVDDSQLPKDRFSAERLKGVDSTLKIQPAKLEDSAVYLCASSLMGQGAYGYTFGSGTRLTVV.

The rearrangement links TRBV5-1 to TRBJ1-2; 7 nucleotides agree with TRBD1. The CDR3 is 14 amino acids. In germline, CDR1 is SGHRS, CDR2 YFSETQ. V lost 0 bases to trimming and J lost 5 bases; unmatched junction nucleotides: 4. In nucleotides, the CDR3 is TGCGCCAGCAGCTTGGAGGGGGCTGGGTATGGCTACACCTTC. Its protein product is CASSLEGAGYGYTF.

J is TRBJ1-4 and V is TRBV6-2 or TRBV6-3; D is uncertain. The germline CDR1 and CDR2 sequences are MNHEY and SVGEGT. CDR3 length equals 11 residues. V gave up 5 bases and J gave up 10 bases, with 8 bases separating them. The CDR3 DNA reads as TGTGCCAGCAGTGACGAGGGAAAACTGTTTTTT. It codes for CASSDEGKLFF.

The rearrangement uses TRBV15 and TRBJ2-2, with TRBD2 as a possible D gene (7 bases). CDR1 and CDR2 (germline): LNHNV, YYDKDF (reference sequence). With 1 base removed from V and 3 bases from J, the gap between germline ends came to 12 bases. This CDR3 has 16 amino acids. The CDR3 is CATSRGGGAYTGELFF. For the CDR3, the DNA is TGTGCCACCAGCAGAGGGGGGGGCGCTTACACCGGGGAGCTGTTTTTT.